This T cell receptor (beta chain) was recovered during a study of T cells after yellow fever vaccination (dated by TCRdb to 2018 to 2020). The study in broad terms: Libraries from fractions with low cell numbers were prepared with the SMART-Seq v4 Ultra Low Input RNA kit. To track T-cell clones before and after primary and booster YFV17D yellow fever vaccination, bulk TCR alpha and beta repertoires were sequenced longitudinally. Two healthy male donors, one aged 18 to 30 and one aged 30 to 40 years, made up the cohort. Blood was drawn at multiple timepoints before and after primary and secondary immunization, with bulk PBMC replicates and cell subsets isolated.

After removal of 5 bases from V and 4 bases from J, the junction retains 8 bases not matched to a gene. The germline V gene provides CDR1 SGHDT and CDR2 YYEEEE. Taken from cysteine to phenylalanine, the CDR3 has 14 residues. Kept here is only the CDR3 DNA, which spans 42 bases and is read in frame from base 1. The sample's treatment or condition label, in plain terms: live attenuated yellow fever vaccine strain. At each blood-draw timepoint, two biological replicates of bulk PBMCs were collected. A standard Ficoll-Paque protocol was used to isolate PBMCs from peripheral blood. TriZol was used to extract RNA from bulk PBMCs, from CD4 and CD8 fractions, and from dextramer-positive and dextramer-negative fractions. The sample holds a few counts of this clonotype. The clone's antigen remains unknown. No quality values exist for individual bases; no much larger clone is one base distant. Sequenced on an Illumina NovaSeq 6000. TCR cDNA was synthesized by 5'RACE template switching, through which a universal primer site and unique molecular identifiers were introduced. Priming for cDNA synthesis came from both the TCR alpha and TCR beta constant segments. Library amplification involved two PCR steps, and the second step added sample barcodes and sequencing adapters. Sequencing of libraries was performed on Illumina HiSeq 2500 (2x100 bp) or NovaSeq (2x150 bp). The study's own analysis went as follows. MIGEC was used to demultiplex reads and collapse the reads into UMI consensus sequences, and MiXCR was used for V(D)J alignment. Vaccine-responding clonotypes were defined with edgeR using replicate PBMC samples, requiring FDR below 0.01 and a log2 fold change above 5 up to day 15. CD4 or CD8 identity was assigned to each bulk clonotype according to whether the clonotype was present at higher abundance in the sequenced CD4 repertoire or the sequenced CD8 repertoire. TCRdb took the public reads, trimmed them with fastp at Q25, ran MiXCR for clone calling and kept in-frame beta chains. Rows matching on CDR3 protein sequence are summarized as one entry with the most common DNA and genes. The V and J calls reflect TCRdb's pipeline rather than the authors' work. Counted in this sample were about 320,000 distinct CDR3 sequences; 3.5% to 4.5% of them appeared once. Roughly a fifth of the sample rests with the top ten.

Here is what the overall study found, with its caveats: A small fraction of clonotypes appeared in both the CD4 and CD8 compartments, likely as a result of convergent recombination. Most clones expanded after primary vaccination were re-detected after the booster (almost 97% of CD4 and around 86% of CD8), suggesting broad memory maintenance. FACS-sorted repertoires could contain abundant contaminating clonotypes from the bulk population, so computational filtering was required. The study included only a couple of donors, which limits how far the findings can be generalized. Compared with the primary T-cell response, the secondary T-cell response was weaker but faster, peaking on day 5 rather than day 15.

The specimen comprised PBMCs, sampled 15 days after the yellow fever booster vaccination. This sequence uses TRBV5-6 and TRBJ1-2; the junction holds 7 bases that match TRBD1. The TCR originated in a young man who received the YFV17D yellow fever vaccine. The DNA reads TGTGCCAGCAGTTTCTACAGGGGATTCTATGGCTACACCTTC. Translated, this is CASSFYRGFYGYTF.